The rows below give T cell receptor beta chains drawn from one sample of a study of T-cell reconstitution after alpha-beta-depleted transplantation in children. One entry per CDR3 protein, called by TCRdb with MiXCR from the PCR reads. The data hold fewer than 250,000 distinct CDR3 sequences, with about 15% observed a single time. Sequenced here: PBMCs, mostly from graft donor cells, sampled 360 days after TCRalphabeta/CD19-depleted stem cell transplant. The receptors were gathered from a male patient aged 2 to 10 who had a stem cell transplant for acute lymphoblastic leukemia, so the T cells may come from the graft donor. CDR3s include the opening cysteine and the closing phenylalanine or tryptophan. D genes are given only for firm matches. Clone size is given for some rows only: seen once, a few or many times, or a class if the clone is expanded.

size: .
V: TRBV29-1
D: .
J: TRBJ2-5
CDR3: CSVQEGLETQYF
DNA: TGCAGCGTCCAAGAGGGGTTGGAGACCCAGTACTTC

size: .
V: TRBV3-1
D: TRBD1
J: TRBJ1-4
CDR3: CASSQMGTGEKLFF
DNA: TGTGCCAGCAGCCAGATGGGGACAGGTGAAAAACTGTTTTTT

size: few
V: TRBV5-1
D: TRBD1
J: TRBJ1-1
CDR3: CASKGQGNTEAFF
DNA: TGCGCCAGCAAAGGACAGGGGAACACTGAAGCTTTCTTT

size: .
V: TRBV12-3/TRBV12-4
D: .
J: TRBJ1-5
CDR3: CASSFSQGGNQPQHF
DNA: TGTGCCAGCAGTTTTTCCCAGGGTGGTAATCAGCCCCAGCATTTT

size: few
V: TRBV6-4
D: TRBD2
J: TRBJ2-3
CDR3: CASSDGGLAPDTQYF
DNA: TGTGCCAGCAGTGACGGGGGACTAGCCCCAGATACGCAGTATTTT

size: few
V: TRBV12-3/TRBV12-4
D: TRBD2
J: TRBJ2-5
CDR3: CASTTGLATLETQYF
DNA: TGTGCCAGCACCACGGGACTAGCGACCTTAGAGACCCAGTACTTC

size: .
V: TRBV5-1
D: .
J: TRBJ2-6
CDR3: CASSLGAAGANVLTF
DNA: TGCGCCAGCAGCTTGGGGGCAGCGGGGGCCAACGTCCTGACTTTC

size: .
V: TRBV3-1
D: .
J: TRBJ1-1
CDR3: CASSQSTEAFF
DNA: TGTGCCAGCAGCCAGTCCACTGAAGCTTTCTTT

size: many
V: TRBV7-9
D: .
J: TRBJ2-1
CDR3: CASSDTGQHNEQFF
DNA: TGTGCCAGCAGCGACACAGGACAGCACAATGAGCAGTTCTTC

size: .
V: TRBV24-1
D: TRBD1
J: TRBJ2-3
CDR3: CATGTGPSTDTQYF
DNA: TGTGCCACCGGGACAGGGCCAAGCACAGATACGCAGTATTTT

size: many
V: TRBV10-3
D: TRBD1
J: TRBJ2-1
CDR3: CAISEGQGIREQFF
DNA: TGTGCCATCAGTGAAGGACAGGGGATTAGGGAGCAGTTCTTC

size: .
V: TRBV5-1
D: .
J: TRBJ1-6
CDR3: CASSLGQAANSPLHF
DNA: TGCGCCAGCAGCTTGGGACAGGCTGCGAATTCACCCCTCCACTTT

size: .
V: TRBV6-2/TRBV6-3
D: .
J: TRBJ2-1
CDR3: CASSYSGGFPSHNEQFF
DNA: TGTGCCAGCAGTTACTCGGGGGGTTTCCCCAGCCACAATGAGCAGTTCTTC

size: many
V: TRBV25-1
D: TRBD1
J: TRBJ1-2
CDR3: CASSEGDRVSF
DNA: TGTGCCAGCAGTGAAGGAGACAGGGTCTCCTTC

size: .
V: TRBV20-1
D: .
J: TRBJ2-3
CDR3: CSGAHTDTQYF
DNA: TGCAGTGGGGCCCACACAGATACGCAGTATTTT

size: .
V: TRBV19
D: .
J: TRBJ2-2
CDR3: CASSMVVTGELFF
DNA: TGTGCCAGTAGTATGGTGGTGACCGGGGAGCTGTTTTTT

size: .
V: TRBV20-1
D: .
J: TRBJ2-3
CDR3: CSASFWSDTQYF
DNA: TGCAGTGCTAGTTTCTGGTCCGATACGCAGTATTTT

size: .
V: TRBV27
D: .
J: TRBJ2-5
CDR3: CASSLPKGTQYF
DNA: TGTGCCAGCAGTTTACCGAAAGGAACCCAGTACTTC

size: few
V: TRBV5-5
D: TRBD1
J: TRBJ1-2
CDR3: CASSLAGTGPFYGYTF
DNA: TGTGCCAGCAGCTTGGCCGGGACAGGTCCCTTCTATGGCTACACCTTC

size: .
V: TRBV12-3/TRBV12-4
D: TRBD2
J: TRBJ2-1
CDR3: CAISPWGGGPHGSYNEQFF
DNA: TGTGCCATCTCCCCCTGGGGCGGGGGGCCACACGGGTCCTACAATGAGCAGTTCTTC

size: .
V: TRBV29-1
D: .
J: TRBJ2-7
CDR3: CSVQLGAAYEQYF
DNA: TGCAGCGTTCAACTGGGGGCTGCCTACGAGCAGTACTTC